The entry that follows covers one TCR beta chain sequence. Authors' processing steps: Reference gene primer amplification in the assay estimated nucleated cell counts. The assay was immunoSEQ multiplex PCR, and TCRdb's table has in-frame clones only and misses some. V and J calls and clone size are as listed in that table; D and trimming were resolved from the DNA. The data contain some 100,000 clones, about 90% of them singletons. The CDR3 has 18 amino acids. Germline assignment: CDR1 SGHRS and CDR2 YFSETQ. V shed 4 bases, J shed 1 base, and the junction held 10 bases outside the gene matches. The sample comes from a study of blood T cell repertoires in COVID-19. For the study at large: The United States, Italy and Spain supplied acute and convalescent COVID-19 samples. T cells, B-cell-depleted T cells, or PBMCs provided the cDNA or gDNA that served as material.

The chain couples TRBV5-1 to TRBJ2-6, with 8 bases lining up with TRBD1. Material: peripheral blood. The sequence came from a man aged 50 to 60 with acute or convalescent COVID-19. CDR3 coding DNA: TGCGCCAGCAGCCCCCTGACAGGGGTAGGGTCTGGGGCCAACGTCCTGACTTTC. Its protein product is CASSPLTGVGSGANVLTF.